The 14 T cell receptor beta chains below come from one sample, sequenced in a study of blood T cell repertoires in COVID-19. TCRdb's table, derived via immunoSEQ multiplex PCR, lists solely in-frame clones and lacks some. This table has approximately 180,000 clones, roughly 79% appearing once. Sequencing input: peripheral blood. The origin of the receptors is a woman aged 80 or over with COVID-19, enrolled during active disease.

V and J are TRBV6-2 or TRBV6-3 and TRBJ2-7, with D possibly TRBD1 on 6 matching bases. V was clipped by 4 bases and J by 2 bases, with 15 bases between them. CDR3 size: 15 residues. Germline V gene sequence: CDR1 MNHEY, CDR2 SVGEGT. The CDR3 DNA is TGTGCCAGCAGTTCCCTACAGGGTTTGCCCTACGAGCAGTACTTC. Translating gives CASSSLQGLPYEQYF.

The CDR3 DNA is TGTGCCACCAGTGACCCCGGGTTTGGGGAGACCCAGTACTTC. It yields the protein CATSDPGFGETQYF. The chain recombines TRBV24-1 with TRBJ2-5; D gene uncertain. V shed 4 bases and J shed 5 bases, with 13 bases lying between them. This CDR3 is 14 amino acids long. CDR1 is KGHDR and CDR2 is SFDVKD in the germline V gene.

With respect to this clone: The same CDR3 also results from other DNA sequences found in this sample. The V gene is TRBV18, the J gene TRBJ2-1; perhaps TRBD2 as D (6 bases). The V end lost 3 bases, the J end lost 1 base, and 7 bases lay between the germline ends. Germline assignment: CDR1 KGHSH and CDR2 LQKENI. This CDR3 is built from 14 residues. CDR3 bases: TGTGCCAGCTCACCGGGGGGATCCTACAATGAGCAGTTCTTC. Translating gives CASSPGGSYNEQFF.

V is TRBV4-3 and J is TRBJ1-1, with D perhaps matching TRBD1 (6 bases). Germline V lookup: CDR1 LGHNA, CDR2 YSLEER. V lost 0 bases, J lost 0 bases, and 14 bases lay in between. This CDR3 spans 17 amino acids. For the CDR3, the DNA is TGCGCCAGCAGCCAAGACCCTCCGGGACACTTGAACACTGAAGCTTTCTTT. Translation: CASSQDPPGHLNTEAFF.

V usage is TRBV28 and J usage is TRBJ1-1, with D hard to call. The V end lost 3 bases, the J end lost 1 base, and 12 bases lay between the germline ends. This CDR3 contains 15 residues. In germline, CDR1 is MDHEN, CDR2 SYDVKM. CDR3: CASSFGMWGNTEAFF. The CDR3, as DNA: TGTGCCAGCAGTTTCGGGATGTGGGGGAACACTGAAGCTTTCTTT.

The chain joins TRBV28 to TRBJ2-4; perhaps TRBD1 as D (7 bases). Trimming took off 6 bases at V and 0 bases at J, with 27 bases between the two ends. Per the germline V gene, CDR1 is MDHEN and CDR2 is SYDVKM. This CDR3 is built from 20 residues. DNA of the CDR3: TGTGCCAGCAGCCAAGGCCCTGGCAGGGGGGCGAGTTTAGCCAAAAACATTCAGTACTTC. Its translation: CASSQGPGRGASLAKNIQYF.

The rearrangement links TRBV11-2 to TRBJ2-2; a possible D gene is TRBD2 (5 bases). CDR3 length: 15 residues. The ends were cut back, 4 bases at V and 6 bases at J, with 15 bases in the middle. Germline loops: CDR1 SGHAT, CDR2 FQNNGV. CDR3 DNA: TGTGCCAGCAGCTCCGACTACCAGTGGGCCGGGGAGCTGTTTTTT. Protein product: CASSSDYQWAGELFF.

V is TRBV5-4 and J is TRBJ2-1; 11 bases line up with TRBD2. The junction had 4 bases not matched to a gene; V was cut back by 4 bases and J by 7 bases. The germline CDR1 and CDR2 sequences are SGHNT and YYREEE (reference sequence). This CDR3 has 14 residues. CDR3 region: CASSRGLAGNEQFF. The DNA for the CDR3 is TGTGCCAGCAGCCGCGGACTAGCGGGTAATGAGCAGTTCTTC.

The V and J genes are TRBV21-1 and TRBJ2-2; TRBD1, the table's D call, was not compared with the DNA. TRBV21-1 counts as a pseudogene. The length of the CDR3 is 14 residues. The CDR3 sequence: CARTRKGVTGELFF. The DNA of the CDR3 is TGTGCCAGAACCAGGAAGGGGGTCACCGGGGAGCTGTTTTTT.

CDR3 nucleotides: TGTGCCAGCAGCTTAGAAATAGGGGCGAACTATGGCTACACCTTC. Translation: CASSLEIGANYGYTF. V gene TRBV7-2 combines with J gene TRBJ1-2; a possible D gene is TRBD1 (5 bases). V was clipped by 1 base and J by 2 bases, with 11 bases between them. The CDR3 consists of 15 residues. The germline V gene encodes CDR1 SGHTA and CDR2 FQGNSA. The variable domain in full, completed from reference TRBV7-2 and TRBJ1-2, reads GAGVSQSPSNKVTEKGKDVELRCDPISGHTALYWYRQSLGQGLEFLIYFQGNSAPDKSGLPSDRFSAERTGGSVSTLTIQRTQQEDSAVYLCASSLEIGANYGYTFGSGTRLTVV.

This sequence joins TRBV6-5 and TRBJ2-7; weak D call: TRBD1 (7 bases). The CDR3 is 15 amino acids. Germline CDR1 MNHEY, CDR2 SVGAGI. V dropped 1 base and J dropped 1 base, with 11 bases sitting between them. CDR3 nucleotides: TGTGCCAGCAGTTACTTCGCAGGGGGGTCCTACGAGCAGTACTTC. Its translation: CASSYFAGGSYEQYF.

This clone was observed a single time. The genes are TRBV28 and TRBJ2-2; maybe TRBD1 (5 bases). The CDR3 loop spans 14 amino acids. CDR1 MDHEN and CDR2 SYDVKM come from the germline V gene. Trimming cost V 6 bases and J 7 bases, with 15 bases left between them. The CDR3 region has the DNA TGTGCCAGCAGGCCACTCAGGGATTTCGGGGAGCTGTTTTTT. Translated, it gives CASRPLRDFGELFF.

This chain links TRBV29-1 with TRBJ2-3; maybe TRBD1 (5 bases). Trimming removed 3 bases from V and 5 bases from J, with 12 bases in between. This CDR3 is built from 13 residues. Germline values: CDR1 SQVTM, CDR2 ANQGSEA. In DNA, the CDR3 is TGCAGCGTTGAGACAGACAGTCAAGATACGCAGTATTTT. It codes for CSVETDSQDTQYF.

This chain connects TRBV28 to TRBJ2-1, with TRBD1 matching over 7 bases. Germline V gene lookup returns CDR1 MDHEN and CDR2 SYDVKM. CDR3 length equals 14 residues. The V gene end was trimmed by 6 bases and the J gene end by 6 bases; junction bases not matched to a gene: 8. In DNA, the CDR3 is TGTGCCAGCAGCAAGACAGGGCCCGGCAATGAGCAGTTCTTC. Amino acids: CASSKTGPGNEQFF. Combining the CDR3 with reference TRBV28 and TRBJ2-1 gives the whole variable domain DVKVTQSSRYLVKRTGEKVFLECVQDMDHENMFWYRQDPGLGLRLIYFSYDVKMKEKGDIPEGYSVSREKKERFSLILESASTNQTSMYLCASSKTGPGNEQFFGPGTRLTVL.